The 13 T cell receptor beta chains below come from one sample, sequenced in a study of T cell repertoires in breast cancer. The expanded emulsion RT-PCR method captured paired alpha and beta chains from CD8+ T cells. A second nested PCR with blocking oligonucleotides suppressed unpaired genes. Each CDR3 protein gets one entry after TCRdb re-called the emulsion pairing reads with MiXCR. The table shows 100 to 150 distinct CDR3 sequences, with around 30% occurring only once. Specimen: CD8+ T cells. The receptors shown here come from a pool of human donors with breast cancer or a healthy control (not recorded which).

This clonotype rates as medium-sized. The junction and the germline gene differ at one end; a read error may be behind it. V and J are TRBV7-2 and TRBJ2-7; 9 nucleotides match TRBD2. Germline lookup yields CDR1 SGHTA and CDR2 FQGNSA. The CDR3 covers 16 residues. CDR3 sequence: CASSSRSGGPHYKQYF. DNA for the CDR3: TGTGCCAGCAGCTCTCGGAGCGGGGGGCCACACTACAAGCAGTACTTC.

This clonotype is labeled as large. CDR3 sequence reads: CASLGLSGEKLFF. As DNA, the CDR3 is TGTGCCAGCCTGGGACTGAGTGGTGAAAAACTGTTTTTT. This rearrangement joins TRBV27 to TRBJ1-4; perhaps TRBD1 as D (5 bases). Per the germline V gene, CDR1 is MNHEY and CDR2 is SMNVEV (reference sequence). The V end was cut by 8 bases, the J end by 7 bases, with 14 bases between. This CDR3 region has 13 residues.

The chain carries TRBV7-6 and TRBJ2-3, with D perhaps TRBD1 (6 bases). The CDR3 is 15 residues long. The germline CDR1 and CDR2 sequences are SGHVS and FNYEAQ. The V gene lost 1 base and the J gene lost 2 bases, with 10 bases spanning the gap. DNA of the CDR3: TGTGCCAGCAGCTTAGAGGACAGCTTCACAGATACGCAGTATTTT. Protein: CASSLEDSFTDTQYF.

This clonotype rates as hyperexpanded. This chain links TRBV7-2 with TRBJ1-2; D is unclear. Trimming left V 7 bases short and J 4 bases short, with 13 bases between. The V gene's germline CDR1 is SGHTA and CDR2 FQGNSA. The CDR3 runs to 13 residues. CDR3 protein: CASNSRAGYGYTF. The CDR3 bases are TGTGCCAGCAACTCGCGGGCAGGCTATGGCTACACCTTC. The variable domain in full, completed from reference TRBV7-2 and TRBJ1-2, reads GAGVSQSPSNKVTEKGKDVELRCDPISGHTALYWYRQSLGQGLEFLIYFQGNSAPDKSGLPSDRFSAERTGGSVSTLTIQRTQQEDSAVYLCASNSRAGYGYTFGSGTRLTVV.

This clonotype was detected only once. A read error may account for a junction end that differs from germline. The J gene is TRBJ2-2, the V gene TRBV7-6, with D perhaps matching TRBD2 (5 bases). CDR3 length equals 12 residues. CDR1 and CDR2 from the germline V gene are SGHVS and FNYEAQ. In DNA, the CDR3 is TGTGAAAGCAGCTTAAAGATCGGGGAGATGTTTTTT. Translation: CESSLKIGEMFF. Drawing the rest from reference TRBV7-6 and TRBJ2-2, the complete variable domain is GAGVSQSPRYKVTKRGQDVALRCDPISGHVSLYWYRQALGQGPEFLTYFNYEAQQDKSGLPNDRFSAERPEGSISTLTIQRTEQRDSAMYRCESSLKIGEMFFGEGSRLTVL.

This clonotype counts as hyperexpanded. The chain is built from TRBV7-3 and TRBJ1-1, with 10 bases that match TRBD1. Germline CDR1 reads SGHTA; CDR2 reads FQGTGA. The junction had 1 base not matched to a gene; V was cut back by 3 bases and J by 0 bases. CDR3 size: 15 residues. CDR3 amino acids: CASSLTGGMNTEAFF. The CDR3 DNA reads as TGTGCCAGCAGCTTGACAGGGGGCATGAACACTGAAGCTTTCTTT. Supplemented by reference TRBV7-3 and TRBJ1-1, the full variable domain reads GAGVSQTPSNKVTEKGKYVELRCDPISGHTALYWYRQSLGQGPEFLIYFQGTGAADDSGLPNDRFFAVRPEGSVSTLKIQRTERGDSAVYLCASSLTGGMNTEAFFGQGTRLTVV.

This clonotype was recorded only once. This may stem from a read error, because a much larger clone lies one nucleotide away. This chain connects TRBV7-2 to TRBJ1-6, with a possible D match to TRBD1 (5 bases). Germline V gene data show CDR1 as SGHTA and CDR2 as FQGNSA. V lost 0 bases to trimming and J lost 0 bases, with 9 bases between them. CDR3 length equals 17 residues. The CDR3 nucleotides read TGTGCCAGCAGCTTAGCAGAGGGGAACTCCTATAATTCACCCCTCCACTTT. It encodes CASSLAEGNSYNSPLHF.

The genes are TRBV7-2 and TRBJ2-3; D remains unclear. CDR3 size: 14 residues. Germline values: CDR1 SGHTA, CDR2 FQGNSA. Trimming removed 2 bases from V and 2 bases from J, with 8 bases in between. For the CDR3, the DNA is TGTGCCAGCAGCTTATGGGTCTTCACAGATACGCAGTATTTT. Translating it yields CASSLWVFTDTQYF.

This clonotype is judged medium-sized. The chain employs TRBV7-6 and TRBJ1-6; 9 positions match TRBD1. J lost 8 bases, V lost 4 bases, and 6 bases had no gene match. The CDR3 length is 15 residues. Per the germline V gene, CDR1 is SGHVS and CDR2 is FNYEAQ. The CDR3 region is CASSSGQGNYSPLHF. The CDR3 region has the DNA TGTGCCAGCAGCTCTGGACAGGGGAATTATTCACCCCTCCACTTT.

Here the CDR3 reads CERRLKIGELFF. The CDR3 DNA is TGTGAAAGAAGATTAAAGATCGGGGAGCTGTTTTTT. This sequence joins TRBV7-6 and TRBJ2-2; D not resolved. Per the germline V gene, CDR1 is SGHVS and CDR2 is FNYEAQ. CDR3 length equals 12 residues.

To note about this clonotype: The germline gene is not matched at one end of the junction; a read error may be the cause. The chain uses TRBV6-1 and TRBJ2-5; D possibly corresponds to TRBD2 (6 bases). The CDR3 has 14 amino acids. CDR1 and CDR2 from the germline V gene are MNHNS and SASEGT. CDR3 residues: CASRPLATQETQYF. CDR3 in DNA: TGTGCCAGCAGGCCTCTAGCGACCCAAGAGACTCAGTACTTC.

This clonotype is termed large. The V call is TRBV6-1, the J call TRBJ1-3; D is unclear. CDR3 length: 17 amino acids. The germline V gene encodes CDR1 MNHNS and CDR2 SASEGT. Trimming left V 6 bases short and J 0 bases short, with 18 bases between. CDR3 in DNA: TGTGCCAGCAGACTAACGACAAGCCCTAGCTCTGGAAACACCATATATTTT. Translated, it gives CASRLTTSPSSGNTIYF.

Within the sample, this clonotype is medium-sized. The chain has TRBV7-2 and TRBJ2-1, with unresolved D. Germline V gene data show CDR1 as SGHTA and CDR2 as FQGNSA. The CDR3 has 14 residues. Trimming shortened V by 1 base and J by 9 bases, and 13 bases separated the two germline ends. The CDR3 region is CASSLGTVLVEQFF. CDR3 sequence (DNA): TGTGCCAGCAGCTTAGGAACAGTGTTAGTTGAGCAGTTCTTC.